The 29 T cell receptor beta chains below come from one sample, sequenced in a study of early T cells in non-severe SARS-CoV-2 infection (dated by TCRdb to the early 2020s). The library was generated by 5' RACE. The sample was run on a NextSeq 500. TCRdb reworked the public reads: Q25 trimming with fastp, MiXCR clone assembly, productive beta chains retained. Each CDR3 protein appears once, grouped with its most common genes and DNA. The sample table lists almost 30,000 distinct CDR3 sequences, around 5.7% of them with a count of one. Of the sample, 4.5% to 6% falls within the top ten clones. Sequenced input: whole blood. These receptors were taken from an adult who was a healthcare worker with PCR-confirmed SARS-CoV-2 infection or an uninfected control (not recorded which).

By its share, this clonotype is medium-sized. V is TRBV20-1 and J is TRBJ1-2, with D unclear. The germline V gene encodes CDR1 DFQATT and CDR2 SNEGSKA (reference sequence). CDR3 length: 13 amino acids. The CDR3 DNA is TGCAGGCCGACCCCGGAGGATAACTATGGCTACACCTTC. Translation gives CRPTPEDNYGYTF.

This clonotype was seen ten or more times. This chain connects TRBV9 to TRBJ2-7, with 9 bases matching TRBD1. The germline CDR1 and CDR2 sequences are SGDLS and YYNGEE. V lost 4 bases to trimming and J lost 3 bases; unmatched junction nucleotides: 5. The CDR3 contains 14 residues. In DNA form, the CDR3 reads TGTGCCAGCAGCCCAGGACAGGGGAACTACGAGCAGTACTTC. Translated: CASSPGQGNYEQYF.

This clonotype was counted many times. The gene calls are TRBV7-2 and TRBJ1-2, with D tentatively TRBD1 (5 bases). The CDR3 is made up of 14 amino acids. Trimming removed 0 bases from V and 3 bases from J, with 8 bases in between. Per the germline V gene, CDR1 is SGHTA and CDR2 is FQGNSA. CDR3 nucleotide sequence: TGTGCCAGCAGCTTAGCAGGGACGGACTATGGCTACACCTTC. Translated, it gives CASSLAGTDYGYTF.

At least ten counts were recorded for this clonotype. The chain couples TRBV28 to TRBJ1-6; 9 bases agree with TRBD1. V lost 3 bases, J lost 9 bases, and 15 bases stayed unmatched. Germline CDR1 and CDR2: MDHEN and SYDVKM. This CDR3 is 18 amino acids long. The CDR3 reads CASSLSPRPGQGISPLHF. The CDR3 nucleotides are TGTGCCAGCAGTTTGTCCCCCCGGCCGGGACAGGGAATTTCACCCCTCCACTTT.

This clonotype was seen more than once but under ten times. V is TRBV3-1 and J is TRBJ1-1; D is ambiguous. The CDR3 consists of 16 residues. V was trimmed by 3 bases and J by 0 bases, leaving 14 bases between them. CDR1 LGHDT and CDR2 YNNKEL come from the germline V gene (reference sequence). The CDR3 region is CASSHRGRGVNTEAFF. CDR3 bases: TGTGCCAGCAGCCATAGAGGGCGCGGGGTGAACACTGAAGCTTTCTTT.

The genes are TRBV4-3 and TRBJ1-5; D may be TRBD1 (6 bases). Germline CDR1 LGHNA, CDR2 YSLEER. Trimming took 1 base from V and 7 from J, leaving 11 bases between them. The CDR3 has 14 amino acids. The CDR3 bases are TGCGCCAGCAGCCAAGCAGGGGCAGGGCAGCCCCAGCATTTT. Encoded protein: CASSQAGAGQPQHF.

This clonotype showed up just a few times. The genes are TRBV29-1 and TRBJ2-5; 8 nucleotides agree with TRBD2. The V gene's germline CDR1 is SQVTM and CDR2 ANQGSEA. The CDR3 length is 15 residues. J gave up 4 bases and V 2 bases, and 9 bases lay outside the gene matches. This chain's CDR3 is CSVEKPARGGETQYF. The CDR3 bases are TGCAGCGTTGAAAAACCGGCTCGGGGGGGAGAGACCCAGTACTTC.

The chain couples TRBV4-3 to TRBJ2-1; D may be TRBD1 (5 bases). CDR3 length: 15 residues. V gave up 0 bases and J gave up 4 bases, with 10 bases separating them. Germline-derived CDR1 and CDR2 are LGHNA and YSLEER. CDR3 amino acids: CASSQDRTGYNEQFF. In nucleotides, the CDR3 is TGCGCCAGCAGCCAAGATCGCACAGGTTACAATGAGCAGTTCTTC.

This clonotype appeared a few times. The chain carries TRBV3-1 and TRBJ2-1; TRBD1 matches 7 bases. From germline, CDR1 is LGHDT and CDR2 YNNKEL (reference sequence). J was trimmed by 5 bases and V by 4 bases; bases with no gene match: 8. CDR3 length: 15 residues. CDR3 region: CASSPGTVSHNEQFF. For the CDR3, the DNA is TGTGCCAGCAGCCCCGGGACAGTTTCCCACAATGAGCAGTTCTTC.

This clonotype appeared many times. The J gene is TRBJ2-5, the V gene TRBV20-1; the match to TRBD2 covers 12 bases. The junction had 4 bases not matched to a gene; V was cut back by 0 bases and J by 2 bases. The CDR3 sequence is 16 residues long. Germline values: CDR1 DFQATT, CDR2 SNEGSKA (reference sequence). The CDR3 protein is CSARDPTSGGQETQYF. CDR3 DNA: TGCAGTGCTAGAGACCCGACTAGCGGGGGTCAAGAGACCCAGTACTTC.

This clonotype was counted ten times or more. V gene TRBV6-1 combines with J gene TRBJ2-4, with TRBD2 identical over 14 bases. CDR1 and CDR2 (germline): MNHNS, SASEGT. This CDR3 comprises 17 residues. The ends lost 4 bases at V and 3 bases at J; junction bases unmatched: 5. The CDR3 bases are TGTGCCAGCAGTGGACTAGCGGGGGGGCGGTTCAAAAACATTCAGTACTTC. Translation: CASSGLAGGRFKNIQYF.

In its sample, this clonotype was seen many times. This rearrangement joins TRBV4-3 to TRBJ1-5, with a weak D call TRBD1 (5 bases). The CDR3 extends over 14 amino acids. V was pared by 3 bases and J by 0 bases, with 6 bases between. Per germline, CDR1 LGHNA and CDR2 YSLEER. CDR3 sequence reads: CASSQGDSNQPQHF. CDR3 DNA: TGCGCCAGCAGCCAGGGGGATAGCAATCAGCCCCAGCATTTT.

This clonotype was observed at least ten times. The chain combines TRBV5-1 with TRBJ2-6; D possibly uses TRBD1 or TRBD2 (5 bases each). Germline values: CDR1 SGHRS, CDR2 YFSETQ. The V end lost 0 bases, the J end lost 5 bases, and 15 bases lay between the germline ends. This CDR3 is built from 17 residues. The CDR3 DNA reads as TGCGCCAGCAGCTTGGCTACAGGCGGGTGGAGGGCCAACGTCCTGACTTTC. It is translated as CASSLATGGWRANVLTF.

This clonotype appeared a few times. The chain employs TRBV24-1 and TRBJ2-5, with 7 nucleotides matching TRBD1. V shed 0 bases and J 5 bases; nucleotides not matched to a gene: 5. The CDR3 is 15 amino acids. Germline assignment: CDR1 KGHDR and CDR2 SFDVKD. CDR3 bases: TGTGCCACCAGTGATTTGAGGGGGCAGGAGGAGACCCAGTACTTC. Encoded protein: CATSDLRGQEETQYF.

Within the sample, this clonotype is medium-sized (0.01 to 0.1%). The chain has TRBV24-1 and TRBJ2-7, with unresolved D. Germline lookup yields CDR1 KGHDR and CDR2 SFDVKD. V was cut by 0 bases and J by 0 bases, with 20 bases left in between. There are 19 residues in the CDR3. The CDR3 DNA follows: TGTGCCACCAGTGATTTGGTCTCCTTCGGGCAGTCCCTCTCCTACGAGCAGTACTTC. It codes for CATSDLVSFGQSLSYEQYF.

Ten or more counts support this clonotype. The chain has TRBV5-1 and TRBJ2-7; 7 bases line up with TRBD1. Germline V lookup: CDR1 SGHRS, CDR2 YFSETQ. The CDR3 runs 15 residues. V lost 5 bases and J lost 2; bases outside the gene matches: 10. CDR3 sequence: CASREAGTEAYEQYF. CDR3 nucleotides: TGCGCCAGCAGAGAAGCCGGGACAGAGGCCTACGAGCAGTACTTC.

This clonotype was detected only a few times. The V and J genes are TRBV29-1 and TRBJ2-1; 7 bases line up with TRBD1. CDR3 length equals 13 residues. Germline V gene sequence: CDR1 SQVTM, CDR2 ANQGSEA. V lost 4 bases and J lost 4; bases outside the gene matches: 4. CDR3 sequence reads: CSVVRQGYNEQFF. The CDR3 DNA is TGCAGCGTTGTGAGACAGGGTTACAATGAGCAGTTCTTC.

V usage is TRBV5-4 and J usage is TRBJ1-1; TRBD1 might be the D (6 bases). The CDR3 is made up of 15 amino acids. Germline V CDR1 and CDR2: SGHNT, YYREEE (reference sequence). Trimming removed 3 bases at V and 1 base at J, with 13 bases between. CDR3 bases: TGTGCCAGCAGCTCCATACAGGGATGGAACACTGAAGCTTTCTTT. It encodes CASSSIQGWNTEAFF.

In its sample, this clonotype was seen many times. The gene calls are TRBV5-1 and TRBJ2-1, with D tentatively TRBD1 (6 bases). CDR3 length equals 14 residues. Germline V gene sequence: CDR1 SGHRS, CDR2 YFSETQ. Trimming pared 4 bases from V and 6 bases from J, leaving 14 bases between. CDR3 loop: CASSLTLQGNEQFF. CDR3 DNA sequence: TGCGCCAGCAGCCTGACGCTACAGGGCAATGAGCAGTTCTTC.

This clonotype showed up many times. The chain uses TRBV3-1 and TRBJ1-4; D call uncertain. Germline V CDR1 and CDR2: LGHDT, YNNKEL (reference sequence). The CDR3 has 11 amino acids. The germline V and J ends were trimmed by 8 bases and 8 bases, with 9 bases remaining between them. The CDR3, as DNA: TGTGCCAGCGAAGGGAAGGAAAAACTGTTTTTT. Residues: CASEGKEKLFF. Variable domain in full (rest from reference TRBV3-1 and TRBJ1-4): DTAVSQTPKYLVTQMGNDKSIKCEQNLGHDTMYWYKQDSKKFLKIMFSYNNKELIINETVPNRFSPKSPDKAHLNLHINSLELGDSAVYFCASEGKEKLFFGSGTQLSVL.

This clonotype was observed many times. The chain employs TRBV4-3 and TRBJ2-4; 12 bases align to TRBD1. The V segment lost 4 bases and the J segment 1 base; nucleotides outside the gene matches: 2. The CDR3 has 16 amino acids. Germline V gene lookup returns CDR1 LGHNA and CDR2 YSLEER. The CDR3 coding sequence is TGCGCCAGCAGCCCGGGACAGGGGGCGGCCAAAAACATTCAGTACTTC. Translation: CASSPGQGAAKNIQYF.

This clonotype is categorized as medium-sized. V usage is TRBV4-3 and J usage is TRBJ2-1; D remains ambiguous. Deletions cut 3 bases from V and 0 bases from J, with 15 bases between. Germline V gene data show CDR1 as LGHNA and CDR2 as YSLEER. The CDR3 spans 17 residues. CDR3 sequence reads: CASSQAPPHSSYNEQFF. The CDR3 DNA reads TGCGCCAGCAGCCAGGCGCCTCCCCACAGCTCCTACAATGAGCAGTTCTTC.

The table lists this clonotype with a few counts. The genes are TRBV18 and TRBJ2-5, with D perhaps matching TRBD1 (6 bases). CDR1 KGHSH and CDR2 LQKENI come from the germline V gene. The CDR3 totals 13 residues. Deletions cut 4 bases from V and 4 bases from J, with 10 bases between. CDR3 nucleotides: TGTGCCAGCTCACAGGGGGACACAGAGACCCAGTACTTC. Protein product: CASSQGDTETQYF.

This clonotype was seen repeatedly, ten times or more. The J gene is TRBJ2-1, the V gene TRBV5-1; D may be TRBD1 or TRBD2 (5 bases each). V lost 1 base and J lost 5, with 16 bases in between. CDR3 size: 16 residues. Looked up from germline, CDR1 is SGHRS and CDR2 is YFSETQ. The CDR3 sequence is CASSLIIGTVNNEQFF. In nucleotides, the CDR3 is TGCGCCAGCAGCTTGATAATCGGGACGGTAAACAATGAGCAGTTCTTC.

There are many counts of this clonotype. The chain couples TRBV20-1 to TRBJ2-5; 10 bases map to TRBD2. In germline, CDR1 is DFQATT, CDR2 SNEGSKA (reference sequence). The CDR3 has 15 amino acids. With 6 bases clipped from V and 5 bases from J, the junction kept 12 bases outside the gene matches. The CDR3 DNA follows: TGCAGTGCCGCCCTAGCGGGAGTACTCGGCGAGACCCAGTACTTC. It codes for CSAALAGVLGETQYF.

In this sample, this clonotype turned up many times. The chain combines TRBV24-1 with TRBJ2-3; no firm D call. Germline CDR1 is KGHDR and CDR2 is SFDVKD. This CDR3 is built from 11 residues. Written as DNA, the CDR3 is TGTGCTGGGCAACTTTCCTATACGCAGTATTTT. Translated, it gives CAGQLSYTQYF.

This clonotype has a handful of counts. The genes are TRBV6-6 and TRBJ1-4; weak D call: TRBD1 (5 bases). The CDR3 is 15 residues long. CDR1 is MNHNY and CDR2 is SVGAGI in the germline V gene (reference sequence). The V and J ends lost 2 bases and 8 bases respectively, with 15 bases between them. CDR3 sequence: CASSYPAGQGEKLFF. CDR3 coding DNA: TGTGCCAGCAGTTACCCGGCGGGGCAGGGCGAAAAACTGTTTTTT.

Of note for this clonotype: The junction shows a germline mismatch at one end, possibly a read error. This sequence joins TRBV7-9 and TRBJ2-5, with D possibly TRBD1 on 5 matching bases. The germline CDR1 and CDR2 sequences are SEHNR and FQNEAQ (reference sequence). CDR3 length equals 15 residues. This CDR3 reads CGSSKGGASSETQYF. The CDR3 nucleotides are TGTGGCAGCAGCAAGGGTGGGGCCTCGTCAGAGACCCAGTACTTC.

This clonotype has a count of ten or more. The gene calls are TRBV7-3 and TRBJ1-3, with D tentatively TRBD1 (5 bases). The CDR3 length is 13 residues. The ends were cut back, 3 bases at V and 6 bases at J, with 9 bases in the middle. Germline V CDR1 and CDR2: SGHTA, FQGTGA. The DNA for the CDR3 is TGTGCCAGCAGCTTGGACAACCAAAACACCATATATTTT. This sequence encodes CASSLDNQNTIYF.